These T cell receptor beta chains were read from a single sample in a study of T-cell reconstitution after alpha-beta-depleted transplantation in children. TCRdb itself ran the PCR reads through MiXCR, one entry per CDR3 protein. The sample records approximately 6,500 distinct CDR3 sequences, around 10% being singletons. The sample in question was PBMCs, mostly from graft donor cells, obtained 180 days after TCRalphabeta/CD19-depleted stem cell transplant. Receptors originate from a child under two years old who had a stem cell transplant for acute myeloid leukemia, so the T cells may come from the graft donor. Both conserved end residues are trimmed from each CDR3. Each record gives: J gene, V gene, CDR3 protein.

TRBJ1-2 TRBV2 ASSEEVAGYGYT
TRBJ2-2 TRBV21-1 ASSNPGQGLAGGPDTGELF
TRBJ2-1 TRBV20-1 SASIKTGALGSYNEQF
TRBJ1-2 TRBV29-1 SVEAALDRVYGYT
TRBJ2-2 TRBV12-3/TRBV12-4 ASSFRGGTGELF
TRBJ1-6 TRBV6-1 ASRMEWGSPLH
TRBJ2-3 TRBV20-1 SASGGTGFTDTQY
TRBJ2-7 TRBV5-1 ASIYEQY
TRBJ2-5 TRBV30 AWSVWRETQY
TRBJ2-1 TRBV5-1 ASSLARNEQF
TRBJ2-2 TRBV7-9 ATWNPGPRASGELF
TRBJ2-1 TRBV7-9 ASSLSSYNEQF
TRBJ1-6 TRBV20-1 SARDLKSTIHNSPLH
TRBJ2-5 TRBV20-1 SAPRLLAGQGTQY
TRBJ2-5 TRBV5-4 ASSTGTSAETQY
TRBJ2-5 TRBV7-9 ASSLGWYQEIQY
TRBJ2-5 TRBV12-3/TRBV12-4 ASSPRAGDGSETQY